This T cell receptor beta chain emerged from a study of T cell repertoires in cytomegalovirus infection (dated by TCRdb to between 2017 and 2020). Background for the entire study: Donor HLA type was relevant to the analysis, because carriage of CMV infection together with the matching HLA type was indicated by public TCR beta signatures.

The V and J ends are trimmed by 5 bases and 0 bases, leaving 11 bases between them. There are 15 amino acids in the CDR3, from cysteine to phenylalanine inclusive. Kept here is only the CDR3 DNA, which spans 45 bases and is read in frame from base 1. CDR1 and CDR2 are drawn from the germline V gene: SGHVS, FQNEAQ. The reads were generated on an Illumina HiSeq 1500. In-frame beta chains were kept once TCRdb had trimmed the public reads at Q25 with fastp and called clones with MiXCR. Every distinct CDR3 protein forms one entry, paired with its most common genes and DNA. The sample contains around 180,000 distinct CDR3 sequences, approximately 19% of them found a single time. The top ten clonotypes cover around 3.2% of the sample. Study-wide conclusions, independent of this receptor: The ex vivo response was dominated by HLA-C-restricted CMV-specific TCR beta clonotypes, and the single most frequent clonotype in two of eight donors was supplied by these HLA-C-restricted clonotypes. In both this cohort and an independent roughly 330-donor cohort, the cumulative frequency of public TCR beta family members distinguished carriers of CMV infection plus the relevant HLA type.

This clonotype was seen ten or more times. Its antigen remains undetermined. Per-base quality was not reported, and no clone a single base away is much larger than it. This chain is built from TRBV7-8 and TRBJ1-3; the D gene is unclear. This TCR was recovered from a human donor in good health (CMV status not recorded). Some clones in this sample may be carry-over from other donors' samples. The sample was PBMCs. The CDR3 sequence is CASSIGPNSGNTIYF. The DNA is TGTGCCAGCAGCATCGGACCGAACTCTGGAAACACCATATATTTT. Full variable domain (CDR3 extended with the reference TRBV7-8 and TRBJ1-3 proteins): GAGVSQSPRYKVAKRGQDVALRCDPISGHVSLFWYQQALGQGPEFLTYFQNEAQLDKSGLPSDRFFAERPEGSVSTLKIQRTQQEDSAVYLCASSIGPNSGNTIYFGEGSWLTVV.